These T cell receptor beta chains were read from a single sample in a study of identical twins. One entry per CDR3 protein results from TCRdb running MiXCR on the 5' RACE reads. The table lists a few hundred thousand distinct CDR3 sequences, approximately 9.1% of them singletons. Sequencing was carried out using naive T cells sorted from blood. Receptors originate from a woman in her 50s in good health. The CDR3 runs from the conserved cysteine through the conserved F or W. D genes are given only for firm matches. For some rows the clone size is stated as once, few or many, or as a class when expanded; others skip it.

clone size,D gene,J gene,V gene,CDR3 protein,CDR3 DNA
few,TRBD2,TRBJ2-3,TRBV27,CASGTSGRNTQYF,TGTGCCAGCGGGACTAGCGGGAGGAATACGCAGTATTTT
few,NA,TRBJ2-5,TRBV20-1,CSARDETSAGQGLETQYF,TGCAGTGCTAGAGATGAGACTTCGGCCGGACAAGGATTGGAGACCCAGTACTTC
few,TRBD1,TRBJ2-7,TRBV15,CATSRRTGTYEQYF,TGTGCCACCAGCAGGAGGACAGGGACCTACGAGCAGTACTTC
NA,NA,TRBJ2-7,TRBV14,CASSPLFGGTAEQYF,TGTGCCAGCAGCCCTCTTTTTGGAGGGACCGCCGAGCAGTACTTC
few,NA,TRBJ2-5,TRBV27,CASSFVHGVTQYF,TGTGCCAGCAGTTTTGTGCATGGTGTGACCCAGTACTTC
few,TRBD1,TRBJ2-3,TRBV7-9,CASSPRTGGNTDTQYF,TGTGCCAGCAGCCCGAGGACAGGGGGCAACACAGATACGCAGTATTTT
few,TRBD1,TRBJ1-1,TRBV5-1,CASSLGLGQGVRNTEAFF,TGCGCCAGCAGCTTGGGTTTGGGACAGGGGGTGAGGAACACTGAAGCTTTCTTT
few,NA,TRBJ2-2,TRBV5-1,CASSFGLDTGELFF,TGCGCCAGCAGCTTTGGACTGGACACCGGGGAGCTGTTTTTT
NA,NA,TRBJ1-5,TRBV10-3,CAISERGQGQPQHF,TGTGCCATCAGTGAAAGGGGCCAAGGGCAGCCCCAGCATTTT
many,NA,TRBJ2-2,TRBV25-1,CASSHRVAGELFF,TGTGCCAGCAGCCACAGGGTCGCCGGGGAGCTGTTTTTT
NA,NA,TRBJ2-5,TRBV19,CASQKALAPSETQYF,TGTGCCAGTCAGAAGGCCCTTGCCCCATCCGAGACCCAGTACTTC
NA,NA,TRBJ2-7,TRBV5-1,CASSLGRVGDEQYF,TGCGCCAGCAGCTTGGGTAGGGTTGGCGACGAGCAGTACTTC
few,TRBD1,TRBJ1-5,TRBV20-1,CSAAPGTGLQPQHF,TGCAGTGCAGCCCCCGGGACAGGATTACAGCCCCAGCATTTT
many,TRBD2,TRBJ2-3,TRBV10-1,CASSFEAGAVDTQYF,TGCGCCAGCAGTTTTGAGGCGGGAGCGGTAGATACGCAGTATTTT
many,NA,TRBJ1-2,TRBV29-1,CSVEARAGVGYTF,TGCAGCGTTGAAGCGAGGGCAGGAGTCGGCTACACCTTC
few,NA,TRBJ1-4,TRBV12-3/TRBV12-4,CASSPGGLRREKLFF,TGTGCCAGCAGTCCCGGGGGACTGCGACGGGAAAAACTGTTTTTT